This T cell receptor (beta chain) was sequenced during a study of cytomegalovirus exposure and HLA in healthy donors (TCRdb year 2017). At the level of the whole study: In an earlier analysis of 587 of the donors, 276 Gb of sequence data and 90 million to 130 million unique TCR beta sequences from about 179 million T cells were reported. An early release that covered some 630 HLA-typed donors contained about 300 gigabases of sequencing data and roughly 84 million unique TCR sequences. The genetic ancestry cluster associated with self-reported Caucasian donors included over 80% of the roughly 380 genotyped donors. The study aimed to test whether signatures of past pathogen exposure could be identified by cataloging public T cell receptors. The study profiled the T cell repertoires of 500 to 800 subjects by immunosequencing and related them to cytomegalovirus serostatus. Besides the first cohort of approximately 710 subjects, a separate validation cohort made up of roughly 130 different subjects was used. The study combined high-throughput TCR immunosequencing, statistical association of individual TCRs with disease status, and machine learning to predict cytomegalovirus infection status. To study patterns of TCR occurrence, a later analysis re-analyzed previously published TCR beta repertoires from 600 to 750 donors and added high-resolution HLA genotyping. Rather than using new phenotypic data, the later analysis identified candidate immune exposures from TCR beta sequences and from how often those sequences occurred across donors. An earlier analysis of some 500 of the donors applied high-throughput TCR beta sequencing to assess whether each TCR beta V gene segment acted as functional or pseudogenic. Donor age, sex, ethnicity and CMV serostatus were compiled alongside the repertoire data. In a later genetic analysis, genome-wide SNP genotypes for 398 of the 666 donors were used, and that subset was treated as a discovery cohort. Every repertoire in the discovery cohort had been generated on one and the same sequencing platform. HLA typing covered class I and class II loci at four-digit resolution. Typing coverage differed by locus: A, B, C, DRB1 and DQB1 were typed in roughly 620-640 donors, DQA1 in 500 to 550, DPA1 in some 570, and DPB1 in around 490. Several DR-DQ haplotypes were handled as single units for association and clustering because linkage in the cohort was strong. Across about 370 genotyped donors of the cohort, an average of approximately 220,000 unique TCR beta nucleotide sequences per donor were sequenced, and 15% to 20% of those sequences were non-productive. Study-wide findings and limitations: A total of fewer than 200 TCR beta chains were listed by the study as associated with cytomegalovirus. Broadly in line with IMGT annotations, most TCR beta V segments showed up in productive rearrangements about 90% or about 30% of the time in an earlier analysis of several hundred of the donors. A later analysis associated 15,000 to 20,000 TCR beta sequences with specific HLA alleles at a false discovery rate of 0.05. In a later analysis, most CMV-associated TCR beta chains were found to appear HLA-restricted, with HLA associations seemingly driven largely by CMV exposure. A later genetic analysis associated a missense DCLRE1C variant with V-gene and J-gene trimming of TCR beta chains, and an independent cohort replicated the association. Presence/absence analyses assumed roughly uniform sequencing depth across donors, an assumption that may not hold. In a later genetic analysis, fewer N-insertions in productive TCRs were reported among donors in an Asian-associated ancestry cluster than the roughly 700-donor mean. The 87-base-pair reads could not distinguish some IMGT-functional V segments, including TRBV6-2 and TRBV6-3, so those segments were excluded. In vitro tests confirmed that a few of the cytomegalovirus-associated TCR beta chains recognize cytomegalovirus antigens. Because some donors lacked HLA typing at each locus, the association tests relied only on the typed subset. Only TCR beta chains were sequenced in this cohort, and the absence of alpha or paired-chain data limited detectable features. According to a later analysis, TCR association rates differed among HLA loci, with DRB1 alleles showing the most associated TCRs and HLA-C alleles showing the fewest. Assigning TCR associations to individual alleles was difficult when HLA alleles, especially DR and DQ, strongly co-occurred. Linkage disequilibrium might explain the correlated functional status among segregating V segments, but an unknown experimental factor could not be ruled out. Compared with equally common non-associated chains, HLA-associated TCR beta chains in a later analysis were more clonally expanded and had lower generation probabilities. Fewer than 20 rarely observed V segments, including chromosome 9 orphons, were excluded from the earlier analysis of about 610 of the donors because counts were too low. The classifier was reported to diagnose cytomegalovirus status with high specificity and sensitivity in both the original cohort and the validation cohort. It was suggested by the authors that the approach could potentially be generalized to other disease states and immunological phenotypes. Immune exposure information for the cohort was limited to CMV serostatus. Across donors, most TCR sequences were observed very rarely, whereas some public TCRs were present in many individuals. A later analysis reported that several top co-occurrence clusters appeared linked to parvovirus B19, influenza, CMV and Epstein-Barr virus. The sequencing pipeline was judged likely to have produced a cluster of highly shared sequence variants as a technical artifact. A further reported finding was that TCR beta sequences accurately predicted the HLA-A and HLA-B alleles for most subjects in the first cohort.

Library generation was performed with the immunoSEQ multiplex PCR assay. For the multiplex PCR, a mixture combining 60 forward primers for TCR Vbeta segments and 13 reverse primers for TCR Jbeta segments was used. A multiplex PCR assay on genomic DNA amplified the CDR3 region of rearranged TCR beta genes. On the Illumina HiSeq System, the amplified TCR beta libraries were sequenced as 87-base-pair reads. Per the original workflow: A later analysis counted approximately 76 million unique TCR beta chains across the 600 to 850 repertoires, and about 10 million of these chains were shared by at least two donors. Raw reads were error-corrected and collapsed into unique sequences with a nearest-neighbor algorithm that merged closely related sequences to remove PCR and sequencing errors. CDR3 sequences were aligned to IMGT reference sequences to assign V, D and J gene segments. For a sequence to be retained, a match of at least six nucleotides was required to both a V gene segment and a J gene segment. A rearrangement was called productive if the CDR3 had no stop codons and remained in frame with V and J, and every other rearrangement was called non-productive. Following IMGT convention, CDR3 was defined as the stretch from the second conserved V-encoded cysteine up to the conserved J-encoded phenylalanine. In an earlier analysis of around 600 of the donors, sequences lacking an unambiguous match to a single V gene segment were excluded. An earlier analysis of a few hundred of the donors classified V segments as functional when productive rearrangements were above 56.7% and as segregating when the standard deviation between donors was above 5%. A statistical classification framework was built for diagnosing cytomegalovirus status from the catalog of TCR beta chain sequences. In a later analysis, TCR nucleotide sequences were compared against IMGT/GENE-DB human TR gene sequences so that V and J genes could be assigned. A later analysis assigned CDR3 sequences and most-parsimonious VDJ recombination scenarios with the TCRdist pipeline. A later analysis defined each TCR beta chain by its CDR3 amino acid sequence plus V-gene family, and excluded reads lacking a unique V-gene family. In a later analysis, several hundred highly shared, low-generation-probability nucleotide sequences were removed to address suspected cross-contamination and a sequencing artifact. In a later analysis, a clonal expansion index was calculated for each public chain from normalized within-repertoire ranks of inferred template counts. A later analysis computed generation probabilities with a VDJ recombination model fitted to out-of-frame rearrangements, and checked the results against IGoR. In a later analysis, hypergeometric tests were used to score TCR-TCR, TCR-HLA and TCR-CMV co-occurrence, with a repertoire-size bias correction applied to TCR pairs. False discovery rates were estimated in a later analysis by permuting HLA or CMV assignments 20 times. In a later analysis, co-occurring TCRs were grouped using DBSCAN, with TCRdist sequence similarity added in when clustering inside HLA-allele-positive subsets. Repertoires with fewer than 30,000 or more than 120,000 public chains, plus five repertoires with anomalous nucleotide sharing, were excluded from co-occurrence clustering. Drawn from immuneACCESS, this table holds only the in-frame rearrangements with V and J called that TCRdb kept. Clones are partly lost; checked studies trace under half to an unresolved V gene and leave the rest unexplained. The V and J calls and the clone size are those of that table, but D and trimming were determined from the DNA. The sample profile shows 97,000 or so clones; around 63% of them were found once. The ten largest clones capture over 4% of the sample.

Reading from cysteine to phenylalanine, the CDR3 counts 15 amino acids. The sequence is cut down to CDR3 DNA, 45 bases in frame from base 1. Compared with germline, V lacks 3 bases and J lacks 6 bases; bases without a gene match: 6. According to the germline V gene (reference sequence), CDR1 reads LNHNV and CDR2 reads YYDKDF. The cohort was made up of 650 to 700 healthy bone marrow donors. At the time of sampling, every cohort member was nominally healthy, though immune exposures that went unrecorded were likely present. Of the 650 to 700 cohort members, roughly 300 had positive CMV serostatus and about 360 had negative CMV serostatus, and CMV serostatus was not recorded for the donor. A peripheral blood sample was collected from each donor, and TCR beta sequencing was performed on peripheral blood mononuclear cells. Genomic DNA was extracted from the blood cell samples with the Qiagen DNeasy Blood Extraction Kit.

Points on this clone: Its antigen has not been determined. No clone much larger than this one lies a single base away; base qualities are absent.

The sample comprised PBMCs. The receptor was isolated from a human donor in good health. The chain links TRBV15 with TRBJ2-7; the central 12 bases match TRBD2. This receptor carries the CDR3 CATSRELAGGGEQYF. The base sequence is TGTGCCACCAGCAGGGAACTAGCGGGAGGAGGCGAGCAGTACTTC.